The rows below give T cell receptor beta chains drawn from one sample of a study of breast tumors, draining lymph nodes, adjacent tissues. TCRdb reprocessed the multiplex PCR reads with MiXCR, giving one entry per CDR3 protein. Of about 94,000 distinct CDR3 sequences listed, more than 25% are singletons. The sequencing sample was made of axillary lymph node tissue. These receptors originate from a female donor with breast cancer. Some clones in this sample may be carry-over from other donors' samples. Each CDR3 is given with its conserved first and last residue. A D gene is named only where the DNA matches it firmly. Size is omitted from some rows. Given values are once, few, many or a class for expanded clones.

TRBD1	many	TRBJ2-7	TRBV11-3	CASSSRQGRYEQYF	TGTGCCAGCAGCTCCCGACAGGGTCGCTACGAGCAGTACTTC
TRBD1	many	TRBJ1-6	TRBV28	CASSLWGTGGNSPLHF	TGTGCCAGCAGTTTGTGGGGGACAGGGGGCAACTCACCCCTCCACTTT
NA	many	TRBJ1-2	TRBV19	CASSTRDSGYTF	TGTGCCAGTAGTACCCGAGACAGTGGCTACACCTTC
NA	many	TRBJ1-5	TRBV6-1	CASSVVGQPQHF	TGTGCCAGCAGTGTTGTAGGTCAGCCCCAGCATTTT
TRBD1	NA	TRBJ2-3	TRBV7-9	CASSFSGQGIGTQYF	TGTGCCAGCAGCTTCTCAGGACAGGGAATAGGTACGCAGTATTTT
NA	many	TRBJ2-7	TRBV7-2	CASSRIYEQYF	TGTGCCAGCAGCCGCATCTACGAGCAGTACTTC
NA	NA	TRBJ1-4	TRBV20-1	CSGMDNEKLFF	TGCAGTGGGATGGATAATGAAAAACTGTTTTTT
NA	NA	TRBJ2-7	TRBV7-3	CASSLTGTYEQYF	TGTGCCAGCAGCTTAACGGGTACCTACGAGCAGTACTTC
NA	NA	TRBJ1-2	TRBV4-3	CASSQDTEGDYGYTF	TGCGCCAGCAGCCAAGATACAGAGGGGGACTATGGCTACACCTTC
NA	many	TRBJ2-7	TRBV20-1	CSASGYGREQYF	TGCAGTGCTAGCGGGTATGGGCGCGAGCAGTACTTC
NA	many	TRBJ1-1	TRBV24-1	CATSDPRDTEAFF	TGTGCCACCAGTGACCCAAGGGACACTGAAGCTTTCTTT
NA	NA	TRBJ2-7	TRBV6-6	CASSSHGGFYEQYF	TGTGCCAGCAGTTCCCATGGCGGGTTCTACGAGCAGTACTTC
TRBD2	many	TRBJ2-3	TRBV5-8	CASSGVVTSGRRDTQYF	TGTGCCAGCAGCGGGGTGGTTACTAGCGGGAGAAGAGATACGCAGTATTTT
NA	many	TRBJ1-2	TRBV20-1	CSAREVRDPIGYTF	TGCAGTGCTAGAGAAGTAAGGGACCCTATTGGCTACACCTTC
NA	many	TRBJ2-1	TRBV9	CASSVGAAPKAEVYEQFF	TGTGCCAGCAGCGTAGGGGCGGCCCCGAAGGCGGAAGTGTATGAGCAGTTCTTC
NA	many	TRBJ2-2	TRBV10-3	CAISDFSGNGAGELFF	TGTGCCATCAGTGACTTTAGCGGTAATGGCGCCGGGGAGCTGTTTTTT
TRBD1	NA	TRBJ1-1	TRBV6-1	CASSELSGQGTEAFF	TGTGCCAGCAGCGAACTCTCGGGACAGGGCACTGAAGCTTTCTTT
NA	many	TRBJ1-5	TRBV11-2	CASSPGPNQPQHF	TGTGCCAGCAGCCCCGGACCCAATCAGCCCCAGCATTTT
NA	NA	TRBJ2-7	TRBV6-5	CASSEVSGGKVGQYF	TGTGCCAGCAGTGAAGTTAGCGGTGGTAAGGTGGGGCAGTACTTC
NA	many	TRBJ1-3	TRBV24-1	CATSDSTGLGNTIYF	TGTGCCACCAGTGATTCCACGGGTCTGGGAAACACCATATATTTT
TRBD2	few	TRBJ2-7	TRBV6-5	CASSHSLAGGSYEQYF	TGTGCCAGCAGTCACTCTCTAGCGGGGGGCTCCTACGAGCAGTACTTC
NA	many	TRBJ2-7	TRBV7-3	CASSLSNAAPYEQYF	TGTGCCAGCAGCTTATCAAACGCGGCCCCCTACGAGCAGTACTTC
NA	many	TRBJ2-5	TRBV7-9	CASSRGEETQYF	TGTGCCAGCAGCCGGGGAGAAGAGACCCAGTACTTC
NA	many	TRBJ2-3	TRBV7-9	CASSSGIFTDTQYF	TGTGCCAGCAGCTCCGGGATCTTCACAGATACGCAGTATTTT
NA	NA	TRBJ1-1	TRBV11-3	CVSSLRMNTEAFF	TGTGTCAGCAGCCTCCGGATGAACACTGAAGCTTTCTTT
NA	NA	TRBJ2-2	TRBV10-3	CASALHAGELFF	TGTGCCAGCGCACTGCATGCCGGGGAGCTGTTTTTT
TRBD1	NA	TRBJ2-3	TRBV4-3	CASSPRTGGRSDTQYF	TGCGCCAGCAGCCCCCGGACAGGGGGAAGGTCAGATACGCAGTATTTT
NA	many	TRBJ2-1	TRBV14	CASSPGRSEGRTPYNEQFF	TGTGCCAGCAGCCCAGGGAGAAGCGAGGGGAGGACGCCCTACAATGAGCAGTTCTTC
NA	many	TRBJ1-6	TRBV18	CASSPQTNSPLHF	TGTGCCAGCTCACCCCAGACGAATTCACCCCTCCACTTT
TRBD1	many	TRBJ2-7	TRBV20-1	CSARGRDRGWEEQYF	TGCAGTGCTAGAGGGCGGGACAGGGGCTGGGAAGAGCAGTACTTC
NA	many	TRBJ1-6	TRBV5-8	CASSSFGGSWTTSPLHF	TGTGCCAGCAGCTCTTTCGGGGGTTCCTGGACCACTTCACCCCTCCACTTT
NA	NA	TRBJ1-3	TRBV2	CASNLQATSGNTIYF	TGTGCCAGCAATTTACAGGCGACCTCTGGAAACACCATATATTTT
TRBD1	once	TRBJ1-4	TRBV28	CASSLTGGWDEKLFF	TGTGCCAGCAGCTTGACAGGGGGCTGGGATGAAAAACTGTTTTTT
TRBD2	many	TRBJ2-1	TRBV20-1	CSARATSGRNNEQFF	TGCAGTGCTAGAGCGACTAGCGGGAGAAACAATGAGCAGTTCTTC
TRBD1	NA	TRBJ2-7	TRBV9	CASSTGQNYEQYF	TGTGCCAGCAGCACGGGACAGAACTACGAGCAGTACTTC